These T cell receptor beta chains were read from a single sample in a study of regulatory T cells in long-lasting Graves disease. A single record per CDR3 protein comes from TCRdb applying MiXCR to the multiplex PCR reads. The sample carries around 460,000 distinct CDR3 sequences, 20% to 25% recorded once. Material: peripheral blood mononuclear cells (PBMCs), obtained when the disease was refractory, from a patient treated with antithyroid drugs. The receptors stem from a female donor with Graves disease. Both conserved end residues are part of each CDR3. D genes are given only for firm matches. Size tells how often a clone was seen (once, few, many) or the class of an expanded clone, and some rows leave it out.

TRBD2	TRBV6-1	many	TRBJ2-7	TGTGCCAGCAGTGGTAGGCTAGCGGGGAATTACGAGCAGTACTTC	CASSGRLAGNYEQYF
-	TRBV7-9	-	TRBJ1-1	TGTGCCAGCAGCTTAGTATTTGATGTGTATCCGGGAGCTTTCTTT	CASSLVFDVYPGAFF
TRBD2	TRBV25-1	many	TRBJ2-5	TGTGCCAGCAGTGACATAACTAGCGGGGGAGAGACCCAGTACTTC	CASSDITSGGETQYF
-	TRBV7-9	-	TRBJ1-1	TGTGCCAGCAGCCCCCCCGGGGGCTTCGGCACTGAAGCTTTCTTT	CASSPPGGFGTEAFF
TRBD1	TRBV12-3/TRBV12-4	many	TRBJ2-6	TGTGCCAGCAGTTTGGGACAGCATTACGGGGCCAACGTCCTGACTTTC	CASSLGQHYGANVLTF
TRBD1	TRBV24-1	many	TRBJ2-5	TGTGCCACCAGTGATTGGAGGACAGGGAGGACCCAGTACTTC	CATSDWRTGRTQYF
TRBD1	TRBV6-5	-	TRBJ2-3	TGTGCCAGCAGTTACAGGGGGCAGATCACAGATACGCAGTATTTT	CASSYRGQITDTQYF
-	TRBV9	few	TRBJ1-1	TGTGCCAGCAGCGTAGAGGGGATGAACACTGAAGCTTTCTTT	CASSVEGMNTEAFF
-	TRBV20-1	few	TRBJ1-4	TGCAGTGCTAGTGGGCCACCTAATGAAAAACTGTTTTTT	CSASGPPNEKLFF
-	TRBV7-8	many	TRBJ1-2	TGTGCCAGCAGCATCGGTGGACAACAGACATACGGCTACACCTTC	CASSIGGQQTYGYTF
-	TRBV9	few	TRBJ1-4	TGTGCCAGCAGCGTAGTCCCTGGGGAAAAACTGTTTTTT	CASSVVPGEKLFF
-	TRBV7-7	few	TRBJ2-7	TGTGCTAGCAGCTTGAATAGGGACTCCTACGAGCAGTACTTC	CASSLNRDSYEQYF
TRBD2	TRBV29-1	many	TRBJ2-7	TGCAGCGTTGAGGGCGGGAGGAGCTCCTACGAGCAGTACTTC	CSVEGGRSSYEQYF
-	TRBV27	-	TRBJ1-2	TGTGCCAGCAGTGCCGTGACTAACTATGGCTACACCTTC	CASSAVTNYGYTF
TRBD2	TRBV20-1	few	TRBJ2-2	TGCAGTGCCTCATCTGCGGGAGCGACCACCGGGGAGCTGTTTTTT	CSASSAGATTGELFF
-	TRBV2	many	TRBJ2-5	TGTGCCAGCAGCAGGGAGGCCCAAGAGACCCAGTACTTC	CASSREAQETQYF
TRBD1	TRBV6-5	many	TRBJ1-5	TGTGCCAGCAGTTACCTCCGGGACAGGGTTGAGGGGCAGCCCCAGCATTTT	CASSYLRDRVEGQPQHF
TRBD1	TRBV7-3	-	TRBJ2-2	TGTGCCAGCAGCGTCGGACAGGGATTGAACACCGGGGAGCTGTTTTTT	CASSVGQGLNTGELFF
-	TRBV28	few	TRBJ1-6	TGTGCCAGCAGTTTGATCTTCTATAATTCACCCCTCCACTTT	CASSLIFYNSPLHF
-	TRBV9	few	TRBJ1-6	TGTGCCAGCAGCGTAGATGGGATTCAGGGGAATTCACCCCTCCACTTT	CASSVDGIQGNSPLHF
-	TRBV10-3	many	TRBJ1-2	TGTGCCATCACCGGGGGGACGCACTATGGCTACACCTTC	CAITGGTHYGYTF
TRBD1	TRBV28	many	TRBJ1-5	TGTGCCAGCAGTTTTTTTACAGGGGGCAATCAGCCCCAGCATTTT	CASSFFTGGNQPQHF
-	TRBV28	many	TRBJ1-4	TGTGCCAGCAGTTTATCGGGAAGCGGTGAAAAACTGTTTTTT	CASSLSGSGEKLFF
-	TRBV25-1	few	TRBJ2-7	TGTGCCAGCAGTGCCCGATGGGGGTCTGAGCAGTACTTC	CASSARWGSEQYF
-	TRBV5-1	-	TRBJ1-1	TGCGCCAGCAGCTTGGTGGGAGGGACACTGAACACTGAAGCTTTCTTT	CASSLVGGTLNTEAFF
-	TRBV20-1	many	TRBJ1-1	TGCAGTGCTAGAACATCGAACACTGAAGCTTTCTTT	CSARTSNTEAFF
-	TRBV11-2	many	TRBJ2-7	TGTGCCAGCAGCTTATTTTTAGCCTACGAGCAGTACTTC	CASSLFLAYEQYF
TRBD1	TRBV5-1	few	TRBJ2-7	TGCGCCAGCAGCTTGTCCAGGGGGAGCTCCTACGAGCAGTACTTC	CASSLSRGSSYEQYF
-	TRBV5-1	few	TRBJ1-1	TGCGCCAGCAGCTTCGGAGAGTCGACTTTCTTT	CASSFGESTFF
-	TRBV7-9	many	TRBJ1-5	TGTGCCAGCAGTTTGGGCAATCAGCCCCAGCATTTT	CASSLGNQPQHF
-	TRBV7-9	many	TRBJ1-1	TGTGCCAGCAGCTCCCAGACGGGCACTGAAGCTTTCTTT	CASSSQTGTEAFF
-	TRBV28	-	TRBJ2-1	TGTGCCAGCAGTTTGGGCAGGGGACTATCTAATGAGCAGTTCTTC	CASSLGRGLSNEQFF
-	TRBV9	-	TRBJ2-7	TGTGCCAGCAGCGTAGCGGGGACCCCCTACGAGCAGTACTTC	CASSVAGTPYEQYF
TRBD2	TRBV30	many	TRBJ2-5	TGTGCCTTTAGCGGGAGTAAAGAGACCCAGTACTTC	CAFSGSKETQYF
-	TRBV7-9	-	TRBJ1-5	TGTGCCAGCACCTTAAACAGGGTTAGCAATCAGCCCCAGCATTTT	CASTLNRVSNQPQHF